These 20 T cell receptor beta chains were all obtained from the same sample, sequenced in a study of OX40 agonist ivuxolimab in advanced cancers. TCRdb's table, derived via immunoSEQ multiplex PCR, lists solely in-frame clones and lacks some. The top ten hold about a third of the sample, which has 50,000 or so clones, roughly 89% seen once. The sequenced sample was CD4+ or CD8+ T cells sorted from blood, obtained in a trial of the OX40 agonist ivuxolimab. All receptors derive from an adult with an advanced solid tumor such as melanoma, head and neck, liver or kidney cancer.

V and J are TRBV6-1 and TRBJ1-5; the D is unclear. Deletions cut 1 base from V and 6 bases from J, with 13 bases between. Germline loops: CDR1 MNHNS, CDR2 SASEGT. This CDR3 comprises 15 residues. The CDR3 nucleotides read TGTGCCAGCAGTGAAGGAACGGGGTCGAGTCAGCCCCAGCATTTT. Translation gives CASSEGTGSSQPQHF.

The gene calls are TRBV7-9 and TRBJ2-3, with 7 nucleotides matching TRBD1. The germline CDR1 and CDR2 sequences are SEHNR and FQNEAQ (reference sequence). The CDR3 loop spans 14 amino acids. J lost 4 bases, V lost 5 bases, and 6 bases had no gene match. The chain's CDR3 is CASSLDRSADTQYF. The CDR3 nucleotides read TGTGCCAGCAGCCTGGACAGGAGCGCAGATACGCAGTATTTT.

The chain carries TRBV7-6 and TRBJ2-5; 7 bases agree with TRBD1. After removal of 5 bases from V and 5 bases from J, the junction contained 8 bases not matched to a gene. The CDR3 runs 14 residues. CDR1 and CDR2 from the germline V gene are SGHVS and FNYEAQ. CDR3 residues: CASSTDRAGETQYF. CDR3 DNA sequence: TGTGCCAGCAGCACCGACAGGGCGGGCGAGACCCAGTACTTC.

The J gene is TRBJ2-7, the V gene TRBV4-1, with TRBD2 as a possible D gene (6 bases). Trimming removed 4 bases from V and 2 bases from J, with 12 bases in between. Germline V lookup: CDR1 MGHRA, CDR2 YSYEKL. The CDR3 is made up of 14 amino acids. CDR3 bases: TGCGCCAGCAGCCTCGGGGGAGCCCCCTACGAGCAGTACTTC. It specifies CASSLGGAPYEQYF.

The gene calls are TRBV7-6 and TRBJ1-1; D gene unclear. The CDR3 is 13 residues long. Germline CDR1 is SGHVS and CDR2 is FNYEAQ. V lost 8 bases and J 3 bases, leaving 13 bases between the germline ends. CDR3 residues: CASAATWDTEAFF. In DNA, the CDR3 is TGTGCCAGCGCCGCAACTTGGGACACTGAAGCTTTCTTT.

The genes are TRBV4-1 and TRBJ2-2; possibly TRBD1 for D (6 bases). Germline-derived CDR1 and CDR2 are MGHRA and YSYEKL. The CDR3 is made up of 17 amino acids. Between the trimmed V and J ends, which lost 5 bases and 6 bases, there was a span of 22 bases. The CDR3 protein is CASSTWGTTTSPGELFF. For the CDR3, the DNA is TGCGCCAGCAGCACCTGGGGGACAACTACCTCGCCCGGGGAGCTGTTTTTT.

The chain links TRBV19 to TRBJ1-2, with D possibly TRBD1 on 6 matching bases. Germline loops: CDR1 LNHDA, CDR2 SQIVND (reference sequence). Trimming shortened V by 5 bases and J by 2 bases, and 15 bases separated the two germline ends. This CDR3 is built from 15 residues. CDR3 protein: CASSFSAGGNYGYTF. The CDR3 DNA follows: TGTGCCAGTAGTTTCTCGGCGGGGGGCAACTATGGCTACACCTTC.

The chain uses TRBV15 and TRBJ2-3, with 12 positions matching TRBD2. From germline, CDR1 is LNHNV and CDR2 YYDKDF (reference sequence). This CDR3 spans 15 amino acids. Losses at the gene ends were 5 bases for V and 3 bases for J; bases not matched to a gene: 3. This chain's CDR3 is CATSAGTSGTDTQYF. Here the CDR3 DNA reads TGTGCCACCAGCGCCGGGACTAGCGGGACAGATACGCAGTATTTT. The entire variable domain, with the rest obtained from reference TRBV15 and TRBJ2-3, is as follows: DAMVIQNPRYQVTQFGKPVTLSCSQTLNHNVMYWYQQKSSQAPKLLFHYYDKDFNNEADTPDNFQSRRPNTSFCFLDIRSPGLGDTAMYLCATSAGTSGTDTQYFGPGTRLTVL.

The V gene is TRBV9, the J gene TRBJ2-1; 11 bases align to TRBD2. Trimming cost V 3 bases and J 4 bases; bases outside gene matches: 6. Germline V gene sequence: CDR1 SGDLS, CDR2 YYNGEE. The CDR3 totals 16 residues. The CDR3 bases are TGTGCCAGCAGCGGGGATCTAGCGGGAGGATACAATGAGCAGTTCTTC. As protein: CASSGDLAGGYNEQFF.

This clone was counted once. V usage is TRBV5-4 and J usage is TRBJ2-1; 11 bases line up with TRBD2. Germline CDR1 is SGHNT and CDR2 is YYREEE (reference sequence). V trimming: 7 bases; J trimming: 5 bases; junction bases outside the gene matches: 5. There are 14 residues in the CDR3. This CDR3 is CASGSTSGDNEQFF. CDR3 coding DNA: TGTGCCAGCGGGTCGACTAGCGGGGACAATGAGCAGTTCTTC.

The V call is TRBV2, the J call TRBJ2-4; no reliable D call. V was pared by 2 bases and J by 0 bases, with 11 bases between. This CDR3 region has 16 residues. Germline CDR1 is SNHLY and CDR2 is FYNNEI. CDR3 in amino acids: CASSESRPLAKNIQYF. The CDR3 bases are TGTGCCAGCAGTGAATCCAGGCCACTAGCCAAAAACATTCAGTACTTC.

This sequence joins TRBV10-3 and TRBJ1-3; tentatively, D is TRBD1 (5 bases). Germline CDR1 ENHRY, CDR2 SYGVKD. The CDR3 has 14 residues. The V gene lost 2 bases and the J gene lost 4 bases, with 9 bases spanning the gap. The CDR3 DNA sequence: TGTGCCATCAGTGAGGCAGGGCTGGGAAACACCATATATTTT. As protein: CAISEAGLGNTIYF.

The genes are TRBV7-9 and TRBJ1-1; D gene ambiguous. CDR1 and CDR2 from the germline V gene are SEHNR and FQNEAQ (reference sequence). The CDR3 spans 14 residues. Trimming left V 1 base short and J 5 bases short, with 11 bases between. The CDR3 protein is CASSLGLLGTEAFF. CDR3 in DNA: TGTGCCAGCAGCTTAGGTCTACTAGGAACTGAAGCTTTCTTT.

The rearrangement uses TRBV4-1 and TRBJ1-3; D is unresolved. The CDR3 covers 12 residues. Germline V CDR1 and CDR2: MGHRA, YSYEKL. Deletions cut 4 bases from V and 4 bases from J, with 5 bases between. The CDR3 coding sequence is TGCGCCAGCAGCCCCAGCGGAAACACCATATATTTT. This gives the protein CASSPSGNTIYF.

The chain recombines TRBV4-1 with TRBJ2-7; D may be TRBD1 (6 bases). Germline-derived CDR1 and CDR2 are MGHRA and YSYEKL. Between the trimmed V and J ends, which lost 0 bases and 7 bases, there was a span of 16 bases. The CDR3 contains 15 residues. The CDR3 DNA is TGCGCCAGCAGCCAAGATATCTACAGGGTAGGGGAGCAGTACTTC. The encoded protein is CASSQDIYRVGEQYF.

This clone has just a few counts. The CDR3 loop reads CASTRLREFPYEQYF. In DNA form, the CDR3 reads TGTGCCAGCACCCGATTGCGGGAGTTCCCCTACGAGCAGTACTTC. This chain connects TRBV21-1 to TRBJ2-7; the table's D gene call, TRBD2, was not cross checked with the DNA. TRBV21-1 is classified as a pseudogene. The CDR3 length is 15 residues.

This chain joins TRBV2 and TRBJ1-1; D is unclear. This CDR3 spans 14 amino acids. Germline V gene lookup returns CDR1 SNHLY and CDR2 FYNNEI. V was cut by 0 bases and J by 4 bases, with 9 bases left in between. The CDR3 nucleotides read TGTGCCAGCAGTGAAGCGTTGGTACTCACTGAAGCTTTCTTT. Translating gives CASSEALVLTEAFF. Variable domain in full (rest from reference TRBV2 and TRBJ1-1): EPEVTQTPSHQVTQMGQEVILRCVPISNHLYFYWYRQILGQKVEFLVSFYNNEISEKSEIFDDQFSVERPDGSNFTLKIRSTKLEDSAMYFCASSEALVLTEAFFGQGTRLTVV.

This chain links TRBV28 with TRBJ2-1; D is ambiguous. Trimming took off 4 bases at V and 3 bases at J, with 19 bases between the two ends. Germline CDR1 MDHEN, CDR2 SYDVKM. CDR3 size: 17 residues. CDR3 DNA sequence: TGTGCCAGCAGTTCTATTGGGCGCCCGTCCGTCTACAATGAGCAGTTCTTC. It yields the protein CASSSIGRPSVYNEQFF.

The chain employs TRBV4-1 and TRBJ2-7; possible D gene TRBD2, 5 bases. V shed 0 bases and J shed 3 bases, with 12 bases lying between them. This CDR3 is 15 amino acids long. Per germline, CDR1 MGHRA and CDR2 YSYEKL. The CDR3 sequence is CASSQDERAVYEQYF. CDR3 DNA sequence: TGCGCCAGCAGCCAAGATGAGCGAGCGGTCTACGAGCAGTACTTC.

The chain carries TRBV30 and TRBJ2-7; perhaps TRBD2 as D (5 bases). Trimming cost V 0 bases and J 0 bases, with 6 bases left between them. The germline V gene encodes CDR1 GTSNPN and CDR2 SVGIG (reference sequence). CDR3 length: 13 residues. In nucleotides, the CDR3 is TGTGCCTGGAGTGTAACTAGCTCCTACGAGCAGTACTTC. It translates to CAWSVTSSYEQYF.